The following is a T cell receptor beta chain sequence with its context. These data come from a study of blood T cell repertoires in COVID-19. Study in general: The samples span acute and convalescent COVID-19 from the United States, Italy and Spain. T cells, B-cell-depleted T cells, or PBMCs supplied cDNA or gDNA.

How the authors handled the data: Amplification from reference gene primers served as the basis for estimated nucleated cell counts. The table came from immunoSEQ multiplex PCR; TCRdb's copy has only in-frame clones and leaves some out. V, J and clone size derive from that table, while D and trimming were established from the DNA sequence. The sample records around 97,000 clones, roughly 79% being singletons. CDR3 size: 15 residues. Trimming cost V 1 base and J 5 bases; bases outside gene matches: 2. Germline V gene data show CDR1 as MNHEY and CDR2 as SVGEGT. V gene TRBV6-2 or TRBV6-3 combines with J gene TRBJ2-2; 9 bases align to TRBD2. Sample: peripheral blood. This TCR was recovered from a man aged 70-80 years with acute or convalescent COVID-19. CDR3 loop: CASSYYLAGTGELFF. Here the CDR3 DNA reads TGTGCCAGCAGTTACTACCTAGCGGGGACCGGGGAGCTGTTTTTT.